These 22 T cell receptor beta chains originate from one sample sequenced in a study of T cell responses to AZD1222 COVID-19 vaccine. Sequenced by immunoSEQ multiplex PCR; TCRdb stores in-frame clones only, minus some. The sample comprises approximately 100,000 clones, approximately 90% of which are singletons, and approximately 1.3% rests with the top ten. The material sequenced was peripheral blood, taken on day 0 of AZD1222 vaccination. Receptors originate from an adult in good health.

The V gene is TRBV6-5, the J gene TRBJ2-7, with D possibly being TRBD1 (6 bases). Germline assignment: CDR1 MNHEY and CDR2 SVGAGI. The CDR3 extends over 13 amino acids. The germline V and J ends were trimmed by 6 bases and 5 bases, with 14 bases remaining between them. CDR3: CASSFRGTDEQYF. DNA of the CDR3: TGTGCCAGCAGCTTCAGGGGTACCGACGAGCAGTACTTC.

This clone was observed a few times. The chain employs TRBV5-1 and TRBJ1-4, with D uncertain. Germline lookup yields CDR1 SGHRS and CDR2 YFSETQ. The CDR3 consists of 14 residues. The V and J ends lost 0 bases and 8 bases respectively, with 11 bases between them. The CDR3 sequence: CASSLEDGREKLFF. CDR3 DNA sequence: TGCGCCAGCAGCTTGGAGGACGGGAGGGAAAAACTGTTTTTT.

The rearrangement uses TRBV6-5 and TRBJ1-5; D remains ambiguous. Germline assignment: CDR1 MNHEY and CDR2 SVGAGI. This CDR3 has 13 amino acids. Between the trimmed V and J ends, which lost 6 bases and 1 base, there was a span of 7 bases. The CDR3 DNA sequence: TGTGCCAGCAGCCTGGGAAGCAATCAGCCCCAGCATTTT. It translates to CASSLGSNQPQHF.

The chain is built from TRBV28 and TRBJ2-3; 11 bases agree with TRBD2. Germline V CDR1 and CDR2: MDHEN, SYDVKM. The CDR3 has 15 residues. With V trimmed by 3 bases and J by 6 bases, 5 bases remained unmatched. CDR3 bases: TGTGCCAGCAGTTTCCCGTCTAGCGGGGGGGATACGCAGTATTTT. This encodes CASSFPSSGGDTQYF.

The chain combines TRBV2 with TRBJ1-1; D unclear. There are 11 residues in the CDR3. Germline assignment: CDR1 SNHLY and CDR2 FYNNEI. V was cut by 8 bases and J by 10 bases, with 14 bases left in between. The CDR3 coding sequence is TGTGCCAGCTCCCAAGTCCGGGGAGCTTTCTTT. Amino acids: CASSQVRGAFF.

This clone was observed once. The V call is TRBV5-8, the J call TRBJ1-1; D not resolved. The CDR3 has 13 amino acids. V lost 5 bases to trimming and J lost 4 bases, with 12 bases between them. CDR1 SGHTS and CDR2 YDEGEE come from the germline V gene. The CDR3 region is CASSKLVGTEAFF. In DNA form, the CDR3 reads TGTGCCAGCAGTAAACTGGTGGGCACTGAAGCTTTCTTT. Complete variable domain (other parts from reference TRBV5-8 and TRBJ1-1): EAGVTQSPTHLIKTRGQQATLRCSPISGHTSVYWYQQALGLGLQFLLWYDEGEERNRGNFPPRFSGRQFPNYSSELNVNALELEDSALYLCASSKLVGTEAFFGQGTRLTVV.

This chain links TRBV3-1 (or the pseudogene TRBV3-2) with TRBJ1-2, with D possibly being TRBD1 (6 bases). The ends were cut back, 2 bases at V and 3 bases at J, with 10 bases in the middle. This CDR3 has 14 amino acids. CDR1 is LGHDT, CDR2 YNNKEL, per germline (reference sequence). CDR3 DNA sequence: TGTGCCAGCAGCCAATTGGGGGGCCACTATGGCTACACCTTC. This encodes CASSQLGGHYGYTF.

The rearrangement links TRBV27 to TRBJ1-1; 9 positions agree with TRBD1. The germline CDR1 and CDR2 sequences are MNHEY and SMNVEV (reference sequence). The trim removed 6 bases at V and 5 bases at J, leaving 4 bases unmatched. The CDR3 has 13 amino acids. This chain's CDR3 is CASSRGQGTEAFF. CDR3 DNA: TGTGCCAGCAGCCGAGGACAGGGGACTGAAGCTTTCTTT.

This clone was counted between two and nine times. The same CDR3 also results from other DNA sequences found in this sample. This sequence joins TRBV6-4 and TRBJ2-2, with D hard to call. Trimming cost V 0 bases and J 4 bases, with 3 bases left between them. Germline CDR1 reads MRHNA; CDR2 reads SNTAGT. CDR3 length equals 13 residues. The CDR3 spells CASSDSSTGELFF. The CDR3, as DNA: TGTGCCAGCAGTGACTCTAGCACCGGGGAGCTGTTTTTT.

This chain links TRBV5-6 with TRBJ1-6, with D unresolved. The V end was cut by 1 base, the J end by 6 bases, with 14 bases between. The CDR3 has 16 residues. The V gene's germline CDR1 is SGHDT and CDR2 YYEEEE. The CDR3 bases are TGTGCCAGCAGCTTGAGGAGGGAATGGAGTAATTCACCCCTCCACTTT. Amino acid sequence: CASSLRREWSNSPLHF.

The chain couples TRBV6-5 to TRBJ1-1; TRBD1 might be the D (5 bases). The CDR3 runs to 14 residues. Germline V gene sequence: CDR1 MNHEY, CDR2 SVGAGI. Trimming took 9 bases from V and 2 from J, leaving 16 bases between them. In DNA form, the CDR3 reads TGTGCCAGTGGGAAGGGACGGACTAACACTGAAGCTTTCTTT. It specifies CASGKGRTNTEAFF.

This clone was detected only once. V usage is TRBV7-9 and J usage is TRBJ1-4, with unresolved D. Trimming left V 4 bases short and J 4 bases short, with 7 bases between. Germline CDR1 is SEHNR and CDR2 is FQNEAQ (reference sequence). The CDR3 runs to 13 residues. CDR3 nucleotide sequence: TGTGCCAGCAGCTGGGATTATAATGAAAAACTGTTTTTT. It is translated as CASSWDYNEKLFF.

The V call is TRBV5-1, the J call TRBJ1-4; maybe TRBD1 (6 bases). The V gene's germline CDR1 is SGHRS and CDR2 YFSETQ. The CDR3 loop spans 16 amino acids. Trimming removed 4 bases at V and 5 bases at J, with 18 bases between. CDR3: CASSVGNGQLNEKLFF. The CDR3 nucleotides are TGCGCCAGCAGCGTGGGCAACGGACAGCTCAATGAAAAACTGTTTTTT.

The chain employs TRBV30 and TRBJ2-5; TRBD1 or TRBD2 may be the D gene (5 bases each). Trimming removed 0 bases from V and 1 base from J, with 12 bases in between. Germline values: CDR1 GTSNPN, CDR2 SVGIG (reference sequence). The CDR3 consists of 15 residues. This CDR3 reads CAWSVLGAAQETQYF. For the CDR3, the DNA is TGTGCCTGGAGTGTACTAGGGGCAGCCCAAGAGACCCAGTACTTC.

This chain connects TRBV7-9 to TRBJ1-2; the D gene is possibly TRBD1 (5 bases). CDR1 SEHNR and CDR2 FQNEAQ come from the germline V gene (reference sequence). V was trimmed by 3 bases and J by 4 bases, leaving 12 bases between them. The length of the CDR3 is 14 residues. CDR3 sequence reads: CASSLRDRPYGYTF. The CDR3 DNA reads as TGTGCCAGCAGCTTGAGAGACAGACCCTATGGCTACACCTTC.

The gene calls are TRBV6-1 and TRBJ2-5, with 9 bases that match TRBD1. The V and J ends lost 0 bases and 4 bases, in that order; junction bases with no gene match: 6. There are 16 residues in the CDR3. Germline V gene sequence: CDR1 MNHNS, CDR2 SASEGT. The CDR3 loop is CASSEATGGSGETQYF. CDR3 DNA: TGTGCCAGCAGTGAAGCAACAGGGGGCTCGGGAGAGACCCAGTACTTC.

Only a few counts were recorded for this clone. The chain is built from TRBV12-5 and TRBJ2-1, with TRBD2 matching over 11 bases. The germline CDR1 and CDR2 sequences are LGHNT and FRNRAP. The CDR3 covers 17 residues. The ends lost 2 bases at V and 6 bases at J; junction bases unmatched: 9. CDR3 in amino acids: CASGLMPGLAASNEQFF. The DNA of the CDR3 is TGTGCTAGTGGTTTGATGCCGGGACTAGCGGCTTCCAATGAGCAGTTCTTC.

The chain joins TRBV4-1 to TRBJ1-5; a weak D match, TRBD1 (6 bases). Trimming left V 0 bases short and J 6 bases short, with 12 bases between. Germline CDR1 is MGHRA and CDR2 is YSYEKL. CDR3 size: 15 residues. The CDR3 reads CASSQDRGNRQPQHF. In DNA, the CDR3 is TGCGCCAGCAGCCAAGACAGGGGCAACCGTCAGCCCCAGCATTTT.

The chain has TRBV5-6 and TRBJ1-3; D call uncertain. In germline, CDR1 is SGHDT, CDR2 YYEEEE. Deletions cut 0 bases from V and 6 bases from J, with 13 bases between. The CDR3 runs 15 residues. The CDR3 sequence: CASSLAEVDPNTIYF. The CDR3 DNA reads as TGTGCCAGCAGCTTGGCCGAGGTGGATCCAAACACCATATATTTT.

The genes are TRBV28 and TRBJ1-4; a possible D gene is TRBD1 (5 bases). The CDR3 has 15 residues. CDR1 MDHEN and CDR2 SYDVKM come from the germline V gene. Trimming cost V 3 bases and J 7 bases, with 15 bases left between them. The CDR3 spells CASSFSGGAAEKLFF. The CDR3 DNA reads TGTGCCAGCAGTTTTTCTGGGGGTGCTGCTGAAAAACTGTTTTTT.

The gene calls are TRBV5-1 and TRBJ2-2; possibly TRBD1 for D (5 bases). This CDR3 spans 11 amino acids. The V end was cut by 5 bases, the J end by 8 bases, with 7 bases between. The germline V gene has CDR1 SGHRS and CDR2 YFSETQ. In DNA form, the CDR3 reads TGCGCCAGCAGGGACATTGGGGAGCTGTTTTTT. It specifies CASRDIGELFF.

The V gene is TRBV27, the J gene TRBJ2-5; either TRBD1 or TRBD2 may fit D (5 bases each). The V gene lost 4 bases and the J gene lost 1 base, with 16 bases spanning the gap. Germline V lookup: CDR1 MNHEY, CDR2 SMNVEV (reference sequence). The CDR3 length is 16 residues. CDR3 sequence reads: CASSSRTGPLQETQYF. The DNA of the CDR3 is TGTGCCAGCAGTTCCCGGACGGGGCCCCTCCAAGAGACCCAGTACTTC.